This TCR beta chain was documented in a study of blood T cell repertoires in COVID-19. Study context: Acute-phase and convalescent COVID-19 samples originated in the United States, Italy and Spain.

TCRdb's copy holds only in-frame clones and misses some; the assay was immunoSEQ multiplex PCR. The data contain approximately 52,000 clones, 84% of them singletons. V gave up 5 bases and J gave up 4 bases, with 14 bases separating them. The CDR3 length is 14 residues. CDR1 is SGHAT, CDR2 FQNNGV, per germline. The sample was peripheral blood. The TCR originated in a woman of 80 years or more with acute or convalescent COVID-19. The chain is built from TRBV11-2 and TRBJ2-5, with D perhaps TRBD1 (8 bases). The CDR3 reads CASSQQGGVETQYF. CDR3 nucleotides: TGTGCCAGCAGCCAACAGGGGGGGGTAGAGACCCAGTACTTC.